Below, one T cell receptor (beta chain) is given with its context. The data were taken from a study of blood T cell repertoires in COVID-19. There are 15 residues in the CDR3. CDR1 and CDR2 from the germline V gene are SQVTM and ANQGSEA. Trimming took off 0 bases at V and 3 bases at J, with 15 bases between the two ends. Profiled with immunoSEQ multiplex PCR; TCRdb holds only in-frame clones, not every one. The sample records roughly 150,000 clones, 80% to 90% being singletons. The chain couples TRBV29-1 to TRBJ2-7; possibly TRBD1 for D (6 bases). Sequencing used peripheral blood. The receptor comes from a woman in her 70s who had recovered from COVID-19. CDR3 sequence: CSVEDGSGAGYEQYF. The CDR3 DNA is TGCAGCGTTGAAGATGGGTCAGGGGCAGGCTACGAGCAGTACTTC.